Listed below are T cell receptor beta chains from one sample, sequenced in a study of T cells after yellow fever vaccination. TCRdb called the 5' RACE reads again in MiXCR, with one record for every CDR3 protein. The data contain about 350,000 distinct CDR3 sequences, around 8.1% of them seen just once; the ten biggest clones take up 17%. This sample comprised PBMCs, obtained 35 to 50 days after the first yellow fever vaccination. These receptors originate from a man between 18 and 35 years old who received the YFV17D yellow fever vaccine. Both conserved end residues are part of each CDR3. Fields, in order: V gene, D gene, J gene, clone size, CDR3 DNA, CDR3 protein. A D gene is named only where the DNA matches it firmly. The size field is filled for only some rows; it gives once, few, many or a size class.

>TRBV6-1|.|TRBJ1-4|.
TGTGCCAGCACCAACTTGGGTACTAATGAAAAACTGTTTTTT
CASTNLGTNEKLFF
>TRBV5-6|.|TRBJ2-3|.
TGTGCCAGCAGCTCGGGGATAGGGACAGATACGCAGTATTTT
CASSSGIGTDTQYF
>TRBV9|.|TRBJ1-6|.
TGTGCCAGCAGCCCCGACGGCACGAAGGCCTATAATTCACCCCTCCACTTT
CASSPDGTKAYNSPLHF
>TRBV12-3/TRBV12-4|.|TRBJ1-3|few
TGTGCCAGCAGTTTGGGTGCAGGCTCTGGAAACACCATATATTTT
CASSLGAGSGNTIYF
>TRBV20-1|.|TRBJ2-2|.
TGCAGTGCTAGAGAGGGTGGGGGCGGGGAGCTGTTTTTT
CSAREGGGGELFF
>TRBV7-2|.|TRBJ1-6|many
TGTGCCAGCAGCTTAGAGGGCTCCTATAATTCACCCCTCCACTTT
CASSLEGSYNSPLHF
>TRBV7-2|TRBD2|TRBJ2-3|.
TGTGCCAGCACCGTGACTAGCGGGGGGGCAGATACGCAGTATTTT
CASTVTSGGADTQYF
>TRBV28|.|TRBJ2-2|few
TGTGCCAGCATTGAAGGGGGCGGGAATGTCGGGGAGCTGTTTTTT
CASIEGGGNVGELFF
>TRBV5-4|TRBD1|TRBJ1-1|.
TGTGCCAGCAGCTCCCGGACAGGGCCGGCGAACACTGAAGCTTTCTTT
CASSSRTGPANTEAFF
>TRBV20-1|.|TRBJ1-2|few
TGCAGTGCTAGCAGGGGCTTCGGGGAGGACTATGGCTACACCTTC
CSASRGFGEDYGYTF
>TRBV7-9|TRBD1|TRBJ1-2|.
TGTGCCAGCTGTTCGGGACAGGCCGACTATGGCGAGACCTTC
CASCSGQADYGETF